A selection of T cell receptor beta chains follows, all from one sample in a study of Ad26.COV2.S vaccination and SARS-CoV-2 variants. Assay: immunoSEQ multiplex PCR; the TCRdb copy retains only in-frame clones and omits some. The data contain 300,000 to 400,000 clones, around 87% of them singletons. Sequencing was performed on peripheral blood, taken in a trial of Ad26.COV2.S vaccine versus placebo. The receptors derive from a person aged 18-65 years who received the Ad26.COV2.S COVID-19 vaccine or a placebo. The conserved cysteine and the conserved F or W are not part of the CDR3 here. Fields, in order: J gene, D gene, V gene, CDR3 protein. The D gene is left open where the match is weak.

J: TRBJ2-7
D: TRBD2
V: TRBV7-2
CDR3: ASRLDGRGGSYEQY

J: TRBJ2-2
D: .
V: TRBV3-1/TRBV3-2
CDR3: ASSLVGVQGNTGELF

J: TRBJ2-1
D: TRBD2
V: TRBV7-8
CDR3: ASSFSGRDEQF

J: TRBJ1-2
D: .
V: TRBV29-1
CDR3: SYEENYGYT

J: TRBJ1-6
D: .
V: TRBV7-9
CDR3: ASSLGQINSPLH

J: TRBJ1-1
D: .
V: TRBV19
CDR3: ASAENRVYTEAF

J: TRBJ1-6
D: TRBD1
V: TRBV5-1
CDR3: ASSLGRDSNSPLH

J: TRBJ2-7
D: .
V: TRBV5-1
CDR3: ASSLVGSSYEQY

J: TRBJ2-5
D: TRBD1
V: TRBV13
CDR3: ASSPEQGAVETQY

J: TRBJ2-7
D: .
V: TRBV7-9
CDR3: ASSLGDTRPDEQY

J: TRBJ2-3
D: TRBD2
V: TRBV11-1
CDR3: ASSVILSGGAQY

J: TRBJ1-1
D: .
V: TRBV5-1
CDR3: ASSLEVRAMNTEAF

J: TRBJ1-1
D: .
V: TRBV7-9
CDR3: ASSLMNTEAF

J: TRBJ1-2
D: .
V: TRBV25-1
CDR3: ASSESVAGFDYGYT

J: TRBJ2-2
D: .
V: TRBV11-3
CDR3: ASSLLAGELF

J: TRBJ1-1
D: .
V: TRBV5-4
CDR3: ASSLNSMNTEAF

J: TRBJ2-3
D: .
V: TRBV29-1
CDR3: SVRTLSTDTQY

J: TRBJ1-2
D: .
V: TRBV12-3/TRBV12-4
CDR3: ASSLGEMYGYT

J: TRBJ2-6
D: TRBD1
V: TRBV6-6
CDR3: ASSRSGGTSSGANVLT

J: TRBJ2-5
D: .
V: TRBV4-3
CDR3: ASSPGQGGYQETQY

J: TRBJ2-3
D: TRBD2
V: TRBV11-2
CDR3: ASSPWARGGTQY

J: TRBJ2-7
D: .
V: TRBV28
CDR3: ASTQKGLAGPYEQY

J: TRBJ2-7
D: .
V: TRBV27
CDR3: ASSLSGPTYEQY

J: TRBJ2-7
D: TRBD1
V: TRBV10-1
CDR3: ASSDRGTGAFYEQY

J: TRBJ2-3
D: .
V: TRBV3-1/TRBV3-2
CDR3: ASSHLGPGAYTDTQY

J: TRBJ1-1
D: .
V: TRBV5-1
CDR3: ASSLGGHSNTEAF

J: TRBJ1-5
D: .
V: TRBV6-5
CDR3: ASSSNKWPQH

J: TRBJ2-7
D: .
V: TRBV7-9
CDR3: ASSLDLVGNEQY

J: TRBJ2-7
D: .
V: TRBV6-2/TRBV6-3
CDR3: ASSYVIAAGEEQY

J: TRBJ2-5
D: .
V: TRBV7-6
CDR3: ASSYEFRGLQETQY

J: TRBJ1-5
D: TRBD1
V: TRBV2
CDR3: ASSPTGEPQH

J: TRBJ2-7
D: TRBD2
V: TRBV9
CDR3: ASSAGGAGAYEQY

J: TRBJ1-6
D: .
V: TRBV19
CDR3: ASSNTGTLSSYNSPLH

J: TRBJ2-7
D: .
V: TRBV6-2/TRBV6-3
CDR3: ASSPGFYEQY

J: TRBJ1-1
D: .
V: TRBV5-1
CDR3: ASRGNTEAF

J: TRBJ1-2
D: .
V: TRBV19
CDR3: ASTLGASSYGYT

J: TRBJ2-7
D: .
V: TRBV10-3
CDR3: AISGDVSYEQY

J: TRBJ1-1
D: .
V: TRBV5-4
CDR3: ASQVGSRDTEAF

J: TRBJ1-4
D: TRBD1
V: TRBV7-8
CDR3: ASSLGTGVEKLF

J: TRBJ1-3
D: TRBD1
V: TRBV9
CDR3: ASSKTGEGNTIY

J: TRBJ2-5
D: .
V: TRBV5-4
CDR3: ASSPGSQETQY

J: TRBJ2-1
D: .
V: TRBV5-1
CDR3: ASSPAGFSYNEQF